Listed here are 30 T cell receptor beta chains from one sample, sequenced in a study of blood T cell repertoires in COVID-19. The data were produced by immunoSEQ multiplex PCR, yet TCRdb's version contains in-frame clones alone and is incomplete. The sample holds some 300,000 clones, over 85% seen once. Input material: PBMCs or T cells enriched from blood (not recorded which). Receptors originate from a woman in her fifties or sixties who had been exposed to COVID-19.

The chain carries TRBV5-1 and TRBJ2-3; no reliable D call. From germline, CDR1 is SGHRS and CDR2 YFSETQ. The V gene lost 3 bases and the J gene lost 2 bases, with 13 bases spanning the gap. CDR3 size: 15 residues. CDR3: CASSWAAGNTDTQYF. CDR3 nucleotides: TGCGCCAGCAGCTGGGCAGCCGGCAACACAGATACGCAGTATTTT.

The chain employs TRBV12-3 or TRBV12-4 and TRBJ1-2; 7 nucleotides align to TRBD1. CDR3 size: 13 residues. Trimming removed 5 bases from V and 2 bases from J; junction bases left unmatched: 2. The CDR3 region has the DNA TGTGCCAGCAGTCGACAGGGCAACTATGGCTACACCTTC. Its translation is CASSRQGNYGYTF.

This clone was found a few times. This CDR3 is also generated by other DNA sequences in the sample. The genes are TRBV6-5 and TRBJ1-6, with 7 nucleotides matching TRBD1. Germline assignment: CDR1 MNHEY and CDR2 SVGAGI. This CDR3 comprises 15 residues. V dropped 3 bases and J dropped 9; count of bases not matched to a gene: 8. CDR3 loop: CASSYSTGVGSPLHF. CDR3 DNA sequence: TGTGCCAGCAGTTATTCAACAGGGGTGGGTTCACCCCTCCACTTT.

V is TRBV20-1 and J is TRBJ2-1, with TRBD2 matching over 9 bases. CDR1 DFQATT and CDR2 SNEGSKA come from the germline V gene (reference sequence). The CDR3 length is 15 residues. The J segment lost 7 bases and the V segment lost 3 bases, leaving 10 bases of the junction unmatched. Here the CDR3 reads CSASSGGYSRNEQFF. CDR3 DNA: TGCAGTGCTAGTAGCGGGGGCTACTCTAGGAATGAGCAGTTCTTC.

V usage is TRBV6-4 and J usage is TRBJ1-1; no definite D call. In germline, CDR1 is MRHNA, CDR2 SNTAGT. Between the trimmed V and J ends, which lost 5 bases and 4 bases, there was a span of 17 bases. This CDR3 is 15 amino acids long. CDR3 residues: CASSPEFRGGTEAFF. For the CDR3, the DNA is TGTGCCAGCAGTCCGGAATTTCGGGGAGGCACTGAAGCTTTCTTT.

The V and J genes are TRBV4-1 and TRBJ2-5; no firm D call. The ends were cut back, 2 bases at V and 4 bases at J, with 8 bases in the middle. The length of the CDR3 is 13 residues. The germline gives CDR1 MGHRA, CDR2 YSYEKL. This CDR3 reads CASSQNRVETQYF. Written as DNA, the CDR3 is TGCGCCAGCAGCCAAAACAGAGTAGAGACCCAGTACTTC.

The V and J genes are TRBV10-1 and TRBJ1-2; TRBD1 matches 9 bases. The germline V gene encodes CDR1 WNHNN and CDR2 SYGVQD (reference sequence). This CDR3 has 15 residues. The V and J ends lost 4 bases and 4 bases, in that order; junction bases with no gene match: 7. The CDR3 nucleotides read TGCGCCAGCAGTGCACCGGGACAGGGTCTCTATGGCTACACCTTC. Its translation is CASSAPGQGLYGYTF.

J is TRBJ2-7 and V is TRBV29-1; 9 nucleotides align to TRBD1. Germline V lookup: CDR1 SQVTM, CDR2 ANQGSEA. Germline trimming cut 3 bases from V and 3 bases from J; bases unmatched to any gene: 6. CDR3 length: 14 residues. This CDR3 is CSVEVTGGNYEQYF. CDR3 nucleotides: TGCAGCGTTGAGGTGACAGGGGGGAACTACGAGCAGTACTTC.

CDR3 loop: CASSFGTGVTEAFF. CDR3 coding DNA: TGCGCCAGCAGCTTTGGGACAGGGGTAACTGAAGCTTTCTTT. The chain recombines TRBV5-1 with TRBJ1-1; 10 nucleotides agree with TRBD1. CDR1 is SGHRS and CDR2 is YFSETQ in the germline V gene. The CDR3 is made up of 14 amino acids. J lost 5 bases, V lost 2 bases, and 3 bases had no gene match.

This rearrangement joins TRBV2 to TRBJ1-1; tentatively, D is TRBD1 (6 bases). The germline V and J ends were trimmed by 5 bases and 1 base, with 11 bases remaining between them. The CDR3 covers 14 residues. Per germline, CDR1 SNHLY and CDR2 FYNNEI. DNA for the CDR3: TGTGCCAGCAGTCTCGACAGGTCGAACACTGAAGCTTTCTTT. It specifies CASSLDRSNTEAFF.

A few counts support this clone. The gene calls are TRBV4-1 and TRBJ1-6, with D uncertain. Trimming removed 2 bases at V and 7 bases at J, with 18 bases between. The germline gives CDR1 MGHRA, CDR2 YSYEKL. CDR3 length: 17 amino acids. CDR3 DNA: TGCGCCAGCAGCCAATCCGATGGGCAAGGAAGAAATTCACCCCTCCACTTT. Its translation: CASSQSDGQGRNSPLHF.

This clone appeared a single time. The chain couples TRBV6-5 to TRBJ1-5; TRBD1 agrees at 7 bases. Germline V gene data show CDR1 as MNHEY and CDR2 as SVGAGI. This CDR3 has 15 amino acids. The ends lost 6 bases at V and 0 bases at J; junction bases unmatched: 5. The CDR3: CASRPGTVSNQPQHF. CDR3 coding DNA: TGTGCCAGCAGACCCGGGACAGTTAGCAATCAGCCCCAGCATTTT.

This chain joins TRBV29-1 and TRBJ2-5; D gene uncertain. V lost 8 bases to trimming and J lost 0 bases, with 10 bases between them. CDR3 length: 12 residues. CDR1 is SQVTM and CDR2 is ANQGSEA in the germline V gene. The CDR3 spells CSLRLNQETQYF. The CDR3 coding sequence is TGCAGCCTAAGACTGAACCAAGAGACCCAGTACTTC.

The rearrangement joins TRBV3-1 (or the pseudogene TRBV3-2) to TRBJ2-5; the match to TRBD2 covers 13 bases. From germline, CDR1 is LGHDT and CDR2 YNNKEL (reference sequence). The CDR3 has 15 residues. J was trimmed by 4 bases and V by 4 bases; bases with no gene match: 3. For the CDR3, the DNA is TGTGCCAGCAGCCCAGGACTAGCGGGGGTAGAGACCCAGTACTTC. This codes for CASSPGLAGVETQYF.

This clone was observed once. The V and J genes are TRBV2 and TRBJ2-5, with D hard to call. The CDR3 totals 16 residues. Trimming stripped 5 bases from V and 2 bases from J, with 18 bases between. Germline V gene lookup returns CDR1 SNHLY and CDR2 FYNNEI. Written as DNA, the CDR3 is TGTGCCAGCAGTCCGTGGTCGAGAAATTATCAAGAGACCCAGTACTTC. Protein sequence: CASSPWSRNYQETQYF.

A few counts support this clone. The chain employs TRBV3-1 (or the pseudogene TRBV3-2) and TRBJ2-5; 12 nucleotides line up with TRBD2. The CDR3 is 17 amino acids. V was pared by 1 base and J by 5 bases, with 8 bases of the junction left unmatched. Germline V gives CDR1 LGHDT, CDR2 YNNKEL (reference sequence). The CDR3 nucleotides are TGTGCCAGCAGCCAAGCCCTAGCGGGGGGGGCTTGGGAGACCCAGTACTTC. It yields the protein CASSQALAGGAWETQYF.

V and J are TRBV5-1 and TRBJ2-3; the match to TRBD1 covers 7 bases. Germline V gene sequence: CDR1 SGHRS, CDR2 YFSETQ. V shed 2 bases, J shed 3 bases, and the junction held 3 bases outside the gene matches. This CDR3 spans 14 amino acids. The CDR3: CASSLQGSTDTQYF. The CDR3 DNA follows: TGCGCCAGCAGCTTACAGGGGAGTACAGATACGCAGTATTTT. Full variable domain (outside the CDR3, taken from reference TRBV5-1 and TRBJ2-3): KAGVTQTPRYLIKTRGQQVTLSCSPISGHRSVSWYQQTPGQGLQFLFEYFSETQRNKGNFPGRFSGRQFSNSRSEMNVSTLELGDSALYLCASSLQGSTDTQYFGPGTRLTVL.

This clone was seen just once. The V gene is TRBV2, the J gene TRBJ1-1, with D possibly matching TRBD1 (6 bases). Germline CDR1 SNHLY, CDR2 FYNNEI. The CDR3 loop spans 14 amino acids. V lost 4 bases to trimming and J lost 1 base, with 10 bases between them. CDR3 loop: CASSVIQGNTEAFF. CDR3 coding DNA: TGTGCCAGCAGTGTTATACAGGGGAACACTGAAGCTTTCTTT.

The chain couples TRBV21-1 to TRBJ1-4; TRBD1, the D gene given by the table, was not confirmed from the DNA. TRBV21-1 is a recognized pseudogene. This CDR3 spans 15 amino acids. CDR3 in DNA: TGTGCCAGCAGGGACAGAGAGGGCTTATGGGAAAAACTGTTTTTT. It is translated as CASRDREGLWEKLFF.

In its sample, this clone was seen once. This chain connects TRBV5-1 to TRBJ1-3; TRBD1 might be the D (6 bases). The V gene lost 5 bases and the J gene lost 0 bases, with 12 bases spanning the gap. CDR1 SGHRS and CDR2 YFSETQ come from the germline V gene. This CDR3 region has 15 residues. The CDR3 DNA follows: TGCGCCAGCAGACCGTCACAGGGCTCTGGAAACACCATATATTTT. Its translation is CASRPSQGSGNTIYF.

J is TRBJ2-7 and V is TRBV28; 10 bases fit TRBD2. The V gene's germline CDR1 is MDHEN and CDR2 SYDVKM. CDR3 length: 16 residues. V was clipped by 5 bases and J by 0 bases; unmatched bases: 7. DNA for the CDR3: TGTGCCAGCAGTCTAATAGCGGGGGGACTCTCCTACGAGCAGTACTTC. As protein: CASSLIAGGLSYEQYF.

V and J are TRBV30 and TRBJ1-4, with 7 bases lining up with TRBD1. This CDR3 has 16 residues. Trimming at V came to 0 bases and at J to 6 bases, leaving 10 bases not matched to a gene. Germline V lookup: CDR1 GTSNPN, CDR2 SVGIG (reference sequence). The CDR3 region is CAWSVPRTGTYEKLFF. The DNA for the CDR3 is TGTGCCTGGAGTGTACCCCGGACAGGAACCTATGAAAAACTGTTTTTT.

J is TRBJ1-4 and V is TRBV28; 10 bases map to TRBD1. The CDR3 is made up of 19 amino acids. V lost 6 bases and J lost 7; bases outside the gene matches: 20. CDR1 is MDHEN, CDR2 SYDVKM, per germline. The CDR3: CASSSPGQGVSRRREKLFF. CDR3 nucleotides: TGTGCCAGCAGCTCCCCTGGACAGGGGGTATCTAGACGTCGTGAAAAACTGTTTTTT.

The chain uses TRBV7-9 and TRBJ2-7; 11 nucleotides line up with TRBD1. CDR3 length: 13 residues. The junction had 5 bases not matched to a gene; V was cut back by 11 bases and J by 2 bases. Germline-derived CDR1 and CDR2 are SEHNR and FQNEAQ (reference sequence). The CDR3 DNA is TGTGCCGGAAGGACAGGGGGCACCTACGAGCAGTACTTC. This codes for CAGRTGGTYEQYF.

The rearrangement joins TRBV6-6 to TRBJ1-5; 10 nucleotides agree with TRBD1. J gave up 0 bases and V 5 bases, and 10 bases lay outside the gene matches. Germline values: CDR1 MNHNY, CDR2 SVGAGI (reference sequence). This CDR3 is built from 18 residues. CDR3 sequence reads: CASSRGQGRPNSNQPQHF. The CDR3 DNA reads as TGTGCCAGCAGTCGGGGACAGGGGCGTCCAAATAGCAATCAGCCCCAGCATTTT.

V usage is TRBV14 and J usage is TRBJ2-1; D may be TRBD1 (5 bases). In germline, CDR1 is SGHDN, CDR2 FVKESK. The CDR3 length is 16 residues. With 0 bases removed from V and 8 bases from J, the gap between germline ends came to 17 bases. CDR3: CASSQDSQVKGYEQFF. CDR3 in DNA: TGTGCCAGCAGCCAAGATTCACAGGTCAAGGGCTATGAGCAGTTCTTC.

Comments on this clone: Within the sample, other DNA sequences also encode this same CDR3. This sequence joins TRBV20-1 and TRBJ2-1; D is perhaps TRBD1 (5 bases). This CDR3 spans 12 amino acids. Per germline, CDR1 DFQATT and CDR2 SNEGSKA (reference sequence). V dropped 3 bases and J dropped 6 bases, with 9 bases sitting between them. CDR3 coding DNA: TGCAGTGCTAGTAGGCAGGGCAATGAGCAGTTCTTC. Translating it yields CSASRQGNEQFF.

The chain links TRBV27 to TRBJ1-5; D is ambiguous. V lost 2 bases and J 2 bases, leaving 7 bases between the germline ends. Germline CDR1 is MNHEY and CDR2 is SMNVEV (reference sequence). The CDR3 runs 14 residues. The CDR3 spells CASSLIGRNQPQHF. The CDR3 nucleotides read TGTGCCAGCAGTTTAATTGGGCGCAATCAGCCCCAGCATTTT.

This chain uses TRBV5-3 with TRBJ2-5, with 8 bases that match TRBD1. TRBV5-3 carries the ORF label, with uncertain function. The CDR3 sequence is 17 residues long. The J segment lost 3 bases and the V segment lost 4 bases, leaving 14 bases of the junction unmatched. CDR3 in amino acids: CARSTRTGSGGEETQYF. CDR3 coding DNA: TGTGCCAGAAGCACACGGACAGGGTCCGGTGGTGAAGAGACCCAGTACTTC.

The J gene is TRBJ2-3, the V gene TRBV9; D call uncertain. V lost 0 bases to trimming and J lost 1 base, with 6 bases between them. The CDR3 has 14 amino acids. CDR1 and CDR2 from the germline V gene are SGDLS and YYNGEE. CDR3 coding DNA: TGTGCCAGCAGCGTAGGGAGCGGCACAGATACGCAGTATTTT. This gives the protein CASSVGSGTDTQYF. Drawing the rest from reference TRBV9 and TRBJ2-3, the complete variable domain is DSGVTQTPKHLITATGQRVTLRCSPRSGDLSVYWYQQSLDQGLQFLIQYYNGEERAKGNILERFSAQQFPDLHSELNLSSLELGDSALYFCASSVGSGTDTQYFGPGTRLTVL.